The 32 T cell receptor beta chains listed next were all sequenced from one sample in a study of blood T cells in healthy people across ages. A J-beta primer mix and a sample-barcoded 5' primer were used in a second PCR of about 7 to 12 cycles. TCRdb used MiXCR to reprocess the 5' RACE reads, holding one entry per CDR3 protein. The sample carries more than 700,000 distinct CDR3 sequences, approximately 55% recorded once. Input material: blood. The receptors derive from a man aged 80 or over in good health.

This clonotype occurred a few times. The chain carries TRBV13 and TRBJ2-6; D is tentatively TRBD1 or TRBD2 (6 bases each). Trimming pared 5 bases from V and 0 bases from J, leaving 17 bases between. Germline V gene sequence: CDR1 PRHDT, CDR2 FYEKMQ (reference sequence). The CDR3 contains 18 residues. The CDR3 nucleotides are TGTGCCAGCAGCCATCGAGGGGGGCTTGACTCTGGGGCCAACGTCCTGACTTTC. The encoded protein is CASSHRGGLDSGANVLTF.

V usage is TRBV6-5 and J usage is TRBJ1-1; maybe TRBD1 (6 bases). V shed 6 bases and J shed 3 bases, with 20 bases lying between them. There are 16 residues in the CDR3. Germline CDR1 reads MNHEY; CDR2 reads SVGAGI. The CDR3 DNA sequence: TGTGCCAGCAGCTACCGGACAGCGACTTTATACACTGAAGCTTTCTTT. It yields the protein CASSYRTATLYTEAFF.

The chain uses TRBV12-3 or TRBV12-4 and TRBJ2-7; 10 bases align to TRBD2. The junction had 5 bases not matched to a gene; V was cut back by 1 base and J by 2 bases. This CDR3 has 16 residues. CDR3 sequence: CASSLEVSGRPYEQYF. The DNA of the CDR3 is TGTGCCAGCAGTTTAGAGGTTAGCGGGAGGCCCTACGAGCAGTACTTC.

This clonotype appeared a few times. The rearrangement joins TRBV12-3 or TRBV12-4 to TRBJ2-1; possible D gene TRBD1, 5 bases. V gave up 5 bases and J gave up 7 bases, with 12 bases separating them. The CDR3 contains 13 residues. CDR3 in amino acids: CASSVLRANEQFF. CDR3 DNA sequence: TGTGCCAGCAGTGTCCTCAGGGCAAATGAGCAGTTCTTC.

This clonotype was counted only a few times. Written as DNA, the CDR3 is TGTGCCAGCAGGCTGTATGAGCGTTCGGAGACCCAGTACTTC. This codes for CASRLYERSETQYF. This chain joins TRBV6-6 and TRBJ2-5; the D is unclear. The V end was cut by 6 bases, the J end by 5 bases, with 16 bases between. CDR1 and CDR2 from the germline V gene are MNHNY and SVGAGI (reference sequence). The CDR3 totals 14 residues.

This chain links TRBV9 with TRBJ2-4; the match to TRBD2 covers 7 bases. TRBJ2-7 explains the end of the DNA better; the J call may be wrong. The CDR3 extends over 14 amino acids. In germline, CDR1 is SGDLS, CDR2 YYNGEE. Here the CDR3 reads CASSLASGEYEQYF. The CDR3 DNA reads TGTGCCAGCAGCCTTGCTAGCGGAGAGTACGAGCAGTACTTC.

This clonotype showed up just a few times. The CDR3 loop reads CASSPTGRRLAGVDEQYF. The CDR3 nucleotides are TGCGCCAGCAGCCCCACAGGTCGCAGGCTAGCGGGAGTGGACGAGCAGTACTTC. The chain uses TRBV4-1 and TRBJ2-7, with TRBD2 matching 10 bases. The CDR3 extends over 18 amino acids. Germline V gives CDR1 MGHRA, CDR2 YSYEKL. The V segment lost 4 bases and the J segment 5 bases; nucleotides outside the gene matches: 17.

This chain uses TRBV18 with TRBJ1-2; tentatively, D is TRBD1 (6 bases). The V gene lost 2 bases and the J gene lost 0 bases, with 10 bases spanning the gap. The CDR3 has 15 residues. Looked up from germline, CDR1 is KGHSH and CDR2 is LQKENI. The CDR3 region has the DNA TGTGCCAGCTCACCAATTACAGGGTCTAACTATGGCTACACCTTC. Its translation is CASSPITGSNYGYTF.

The rearrangement uses TRBV30 and TRBJ2-7; D may be TRBD1 or TRBD2 (5 bases each). The CDR3 length is 13 residues. The V end was cut by 1 base, the J end by 0 bases, with 7 bases between. Germline V CDR1 and CDR2: GTSNPN, SVGIG (reference sequence). CDR3 region: CAWSAGGSYEQYF. The CDR3 nucleotides are TGTGCCTGGAGTGCTGGGGGCTCCTACGAGCAGTACTTC.

This clonotype was seen a single time. The chain combines TRBV20-1 with TRBJ1-5; 9 bases match TRBD1. Germline CDR1 reads DFQATT; CDR2 reads SNEGSKA (reference sequence). This CDR3 is built from 17 residues. With 4 bases clipped from V and 3 bases from J, the junction kept 13 bases outside the gene matches. The CDR3 loop is CSATPGTGRRVNQPQHF. CDR3 bases: TGCAGTGCTACACCGGGGACAGGGCGGCGGGTCAATCAGCCCCAGCATTTT.

The chain uses TRBV2 and TRBJ1-1; TRBD1 is a possible D gene (6 bases). V shed 4 bases and J shed 5 bases, with 14 bases lying between them. The CDR3 spans 14 residues. The V gene's germline CDR1 is SNHLY and CDR2 FYNNEI. CDR3 residues: CASSVGGAGTEAFF. For the CDR3, the DNA is TGTGCCAGCAGTGTGGGGGGGGCGGGGACTGAAGCTTTCTTT.

The J gene is TRBJ1-5, the V gene TRBV7-2; 8 nucleotides match TRBD1. The CDR3 has 14 amino acids. The V segment lost 5 bases and the J segment 4 bases; nucleotides outside the gene matches: 4. Germline assignment: CDR1 SGHTA and CDR2 FQGNSA. The CDR3 DNA is TGTGCCAGCAGCCGACAGGGGAGGAATCAGCCCCAGCATTTT. Translation: CASSRQGRNQPQHF.

The chain joins TRBV7-8 to TRBJ1-2; TRBD1 matches 7 bases. CDR1 and CDR2 (germline): SGHVS, FQNEAQ. This CDR3 is 13 amino acids long. J lost 4 bases, V lost 5 bases, and 4 bases had no gene match. The CDR3, as DNA: TGTGCCAGCAGCGAACGGGACAGCTATGGCTACACCTTC. It encodes CASSERDSYGYTF. The full variable domain, in which reference TRBV7-8 and TRBJ1-2 provide the parts outside the CDR3, is GAGVSQSPRYKVAKRGQDVALRCDPISGHVSLFWYQQALGQGPEFLTYFQNEAQLDKSGLPSDRFFAERPEGSVSTLKIQRTQQEDSAVYLCASSERDSYGYTFGSGTRLTVV.

The V and J genes are TRBV3-1 and TRBJ2-1; TRBD2 matches at 10 bases. The end of the DNA is better explained by TRBJ2-7, so the J call may be wrong. Germline V gene lookup returns CDR1 LGHDT and CDR2 YNNKEL (reference sequence). The CDR3 length is 15 residues. The chain's CDR3 is CASSQVSGRPYEQYF. DNA of the CDR3: TGTGCCAGCAGCCAAGTTAGCGGGAGGCCCTACGAGCAGTACTTC.

This clonotype was recorded a few times. V and J are TRBV27 and TRBJ2-6; D possibly corresponds to TRBD2 (6 bases). The germline gives CDR1 MNHEY, CDR2 SMNVEV (reference sequence). The CDR3 is 19 residues long. The V and J ends lost 4 bases and 0 bases respectively, with 19 bases between them. CDR3 nucleotide sequence: TGTGCCAGCAGTTCTCTGGGCAGGCCGGGAGTCTCTGGGGCCAACGTCCTGACTTTC. Encoded protein: CASSSLGRPGVSGANVLTF.

V is TRBV9 and J is TRBJ1-5; no definite D call. Germline V lookup: CDR1 SGDLS, CDR2 YYNGEE. There are 14 residues in the CDR3. The V and J ends lost 3 bases and 0 bases respectively, with 7 bases between them. CDR3 sequence reads: CASSGVYSNQPQHF. CDR3 DNA: TGTGCCAGCAGCGGAGTATATAGCAATCAGCCCCAGCATTTT. The variable domain in full, completed from reference TRBV9 and TRBJ1-5, reads DSGVTQTPKHLITATGQRVTLRCSPRSGDLSVYWYQQSLDQGLQFLIQYYNGEERAKGNILERFSAQQFPDLHSELNLSSLELGDSALYFCASSGVYSNQPQHFGDGTRLSIL.

The CDR3 DNA follows: TGTGCCAGCAGACATTTACAAGAGACCCAGTACTTC. This translates into CASRHLQETQYF. The chain carries TRBV28 and TRBJ2-5, with D unclear. V was clipped by 6 bases and J by 2 bases, with 7 bases between them. This CDR3 region has 12 residues. Germline V CDR1 and CDR2: MDHEN, SYDVKM.

This chain connects TRBV20-1 to TRBJ2-1, with no clear D. The last part of the DNA fits TRBJ2-7 better; the J call may be wrong. Germline loops: CDR1 DFQATT, CDR2 SNEGSKA (reference sequence). The CDR3 length is 15 residues. CDR3 sequence (DNA): TGCAGTGCTAGAGCTAGGGCGAGCTCCTACAATGAGCAGTACTTC. This encodes CSARARASSYNEQYF.

This chain connects TRBV5-6 to TRBJ2-4; no clear D gene. This CDR3 has 14 residues. V lost 4 bases and J lost 1, with 9 bases in between. Germline V gene lookup returns CDR1 SGHDT and CDR2 YYEEEE. The CDR3 reads CASSPPAAKNIQYF. The CDR3 DNA sequence: TGTGCCAGCAGCCCCCCCGCGGCCAAAAACATTCAGTACTTC.

In its sample, this clonotype was seen a few times. The V gene is TRBV4-2, the J gene TRBJ2-1, with no clear D. Germline loops: CDR1 LGHNA, CDR2 YNFKEQ. There are 13 residues in the CDR3. Trimming took off 1 base at V and 5 bases at J, with 6 bases between the two ends. The CDR3 nucleotides are TGTGCCAGCAGCCAAGTTGGAAACAATGAGCAGTTCTTC. Residues: CASSQVGNNEQFF.

V gene TRBV12-3 or TRBV12-4 combines with J gene TRBJ2-7; TRBD1 agrees at 8 bases. This CDR3 is built from 14 residues. Germline trimming cut 6 bases from V and 4 bases from J; bases unmatched to any gene: 8. CDR3 sequence (DNA): TGTGCCAGCAGGCGGGCAGGGGGCATTTACGAGCAGTACTTC. It is translated as CASRRAGGIYEQYF.

Details on this clonotype: A junction end diverges from the germline sequence, so it may reflect a read error. V usage is TRBV12-5 and J usage is TRBJ2-3; perhaps TRBD2 as D (5 bases). The CDR3 length is 14 residues. Germline lookup yields CDR1 LGHNT and CDR2 FRNRAP. The CDR3 loop reads CTSGLVPGPLDAYF. As DNA, the CDR3 is TGTACTAGTGGTTTGGTTCCGGGTCCGCTAGACGCGTATTTT.

Notes on this clonotype: Relative to the germline gene, one junction end is altered; a read error may explain this. This rearrangement joins TRBV6-6 to TRBJ1-6; the D gene is possibly TRBD1 (5 bases). This CDR3 region has 13 residues. The germline V gene encodes CDR1 MNHNY and CDR2 SVGAGI (reference sequence). CDR3 protein: CASTPGRRSPFHF. CDR3 bases: TGTGCCAGCACCCCGGGACGTAGATCACCCTTCCACTTT.

This clonotype was picked up a small number of times. The chain recombines TRBV5-1 with TRBJ2-7, with TRBD2 as a possible D gene (7 bases). V was clipped by 0 bases and J by 7 bases, with 17 bases between them. Germline CDR1 is SGHRS and CDR2 is YFSETQ. The CDR3 totals 15 residues. CDR3 amino acids: CASSLGGGQSLEQYF. In nucleotides, the CDR3 is TGCGCCAGCAGCTTGGGGGGGGGCCAGTCCCTGGAGCAGTACTTC.

This chain links TRBV10-3 with TRBJ1-1; possibly TRBD1 for D (5 bases). This CDR3 has 15 residues. Germline V gene lookup returns CDR1 ENHRY and CDR2 SYGVKD. V lost 3 bases to trimming and J lost 4 bases, with 15 bases between them. CDR3 residues: CAISDTDSQGTEAFF. The CDR3, as DNA: TGTGCCATCAGTGATACCGACAGTCAGGGCACTGAAGCTTTCTTT.

The chain joins TRBV20-1 to TRBJ1-6, with 8 bases identical to TRBD1. Trimming removed 6 bases from V and 7 bases from J; junction bases left unmatched: 5. Germline V lookup: CDR1 DFQATT, CDR2 SNEGSKA (reference sequence). The CDR3 has 13 residues. This CDR3 is CSAPGQANSPLHF. The CDR3 nucleotides are TGCAGTGCCCCGGGACAGGCAAATTCACCCCTCCACTTT.

This chain links TRBV20-1 with TRBJ2-5, with 11 bases fitting TRBD2. The closer fit of TRBJ2-7 to the DNA end suggests the J call may be wrong. The CDR3 is 13 residues long. CDR1 DFQATT and CDR2 SNEGSKA come from the germline V gene (reference sequence). The CDR3 DNA reads TGCAGTGCTAGAGTAGCGGGAGGGGCCGAGCAGTACTTC. Translation gives CSARVAGGAEQYF.

The chain carries TRBV27 and TRBJ1-4; no clear D. V was clipped by 4 bases and J by 8 bases, with 23 bases between them. This CDR3 is built from 17 residues. Looked up from germline, CDR1 is MNHEY and CDR2 is SMNVEV (reference sequence). For the CDR3, the DNA is TGTGCCAGCAGTTCGTTGGGAGGGAGGCCCGGGATAGAAAAACTGTTTTTT. It codes for CASSSLGGRPGIEKLFF.

In its sample, this clonotype was seen a few times. The rearrangement links TRBV2 to TRBJ2-3; D gene ambiguous. The CDR3 consists of 14 residues. V was trimmed by 6 bases and J by 3 bases, leaving 13 bases between them. Looked up from germline, CDR1 is SNHLY and CDR2 is FYNNEI. For the CDR3, the DNA is TGTGCCAGCAGCGAAAGACAACCGACAGATACGCAGTATTTT. Its translation is CASSERQPTDTQYF.

The genes are TRBV6-5 and TRBJ2-7, with 8 bases matching TRBD1. Germline values: CDR1 MNHEY, CDR2 SVGAGI. V shed 0 bases and J 2 bases; nucleotides not matched to a gene: 12. The CDR3 is 18 residues long. The CDR3 DNA is TGTGCCAGCAGTTACTCGAGACACCGACAGGGGAAGCCCTACGAGCAGTACTTC. This codes for CASSYSRHRQGKPYEQYF.

The CDR3: CASSGAAKREETQYF. CDR3 in DNA: TGTGCCAGCAGTGGGGCCGCCAAGCGGGAAGAGACCCAGTACTTC. The chain has TRBV25-1 and TRBJ2-5; D is possibly TRBD2 (6 bases). The germline V gene encodes CDR1 MGHDK and CDR2 SYGVNS. V dropped 4 bases and J dropped 3 bases, with 15 bases sitting between them. The CDR3 loop spans 15 amino acids.

The rearrangement links TRBV2 to TRBJ2-1; D may be TRBD1 (5 bases). The germline CDR1 and CDR2 sequences are SNHLY and FYNNEI. With 7 bases removed from V and 6 bases from J, the gap between germline ends came to 16 bases. The CDR3 is made up of 14 amino acids. The CDR3 DNA reads TGTGCCAGCATGTTCCAGGGTACTCCCAATGAGCAGTTCTTC. Its translation: CASMFQGTPNEQFF.